Presented here are 12 T cell receptor beta chains from one specimen sequenced in a study of OX40 agonist ivuxolimab in advanced cancers. Data came from immunoSEQ multiplex PCR; TCRdb stores just in-frame clones and leaves some out. The profile shows about 79,000 clones, 90% to 95% of them singletons. The source was CD4+ or CD8+ T cells sorted from blood, collected in a trial of the OX40 agonist ivuxolimab. Receptors originate from an adult with an advanced solid tumor such as melanoma, head and neck, liver or kidney cancer.

The gene calls are TRBV5-5 and TRBJ1-5; D call uncertain. CDR1 is SGHKS, CDR2 YYEKEE, per germline (reference sequence). Trimming cost V 0 bases and J 7 bases, with 11 bases left between them. The CDR3 sequence is 14 residues long. CDR3 region: CASSLEAEWQPQHF. In DNA, the CDR3 is TGTGCCAGCAGCTTGGAGGCAGAGTGGCAGCCCCAGCATTTT.

This chain uses TRBV29-1 with TRBJ1-2, with 11 bases identical to TRBD1. The CDR3 loop spans 16 amino acids. In germline, CDR1 is SQVTM, CDR2 ANQGSEA. The junction had 15 bases not matched to a gene; V was cut back by 5 bases and J by 7 bases. CDR3 in DNA: TGCAGCGTTAAGTTCCGGGACAGGGGGAGCTCGGGTGGCTACACCTTC. Its protein is CSVKFRDRGSSGGYTF. The variable domain in full, with the rest retrieved from reference TRBV29-1 and TRBJ1-2, is SAVISQKPSRDICQRGTSLTIQCQVDSQVTMMFWYRQQPGQSLTLIATANQGSEATYESGFVIDKFPISRPNLTFSTLTVSNMSPEDSSIYLCSVKFRDRGSSGGYTFGSGTRLTVV.

The V and J genes are TRBV15 and TRBJ2-1; either TRBD1 or TRBD2 may supply D (5 bases each). The CDR3 is 14 residues long. Germline V gene data show CDR1 as LNHNV and CDR2 as YYDKDF (reference sequence). Trimming took off 5 bases at V and 7 bases at J, with 15 bases between the two ends. The CDR3 sequence is CATSLPGPKNEQFF. Written as DNA, the CDR3 is TGTGCCACCAGCCTTCCGGGACCAAAGAATGAGCAGTTCTTC.

The J gene is TRBJ1-2, the V gene TRBV20-1; D not resolved. CDR1 DFQATT and CDR2 SNEGSKA come from the germline V gene (reference sequence). CDR3 length equals 11 residues. DNA for the CDR3: TGCACCTCCCTAGGGAGCTATGGCTACACCTTC. The encoded protein is CTSLGSYGYTF.

The V call is TRBV4-1, the J call TRBJ1-2; 10 bases fit TRBD1. Germline values: CDR1 MGHRA, CDR2 YSYEKL. Trimming cost V 1 base and J 6 bases; bases outside gene matches: 5. There are 15 residues in the CDR3. The CDR3 reads CASSQVPDRGDGYTF. DNA for the CDR3: TGCGCCAGCAGCCAAGTCCCGGACAGGGGGGATGGCTACACCTTC.

This clone was recorded only once. This chain connects TRBV7-9 to TRBJ2-3; TRBD2 aligns across 11 bases. The CDR3 is made up of 19 amino acids. Germline V gene data show CDR1 as SEHNR and CDR2 as FQNEAQ (reference sequence). V gave up 4 bases and J gave up 0 bases; unmatched junction bases: 12. This CDR3 is CASSSTIPGLAVSTDTQYF. For the CDR3, the DNA is TGTGCCAGCAGCTCCACCATCCCGGGACTAGCGGTTAGCACAGATACGCAGTATTTT.

J is TRBJ2-7 and V is TRBV28; D unresolved. The CDR3 loop spans 17 amino acids. Germline values: CDR1 MDHEN, CDR2 SYDVKM. V was shortened by 3 bases and J by 4 bases, with 22 bases between the two germline ends. Here the CDR3 reads CASSFLVGLLGDYEQYF. CDR3 in DNA: TGTGCCAGCAGTTTCCTTGTTGGGCTCCTAGGCGATTACGAGCAGTACTTC.

The CDR3 bases are TGTGCCAGCAGCGTAGTGGGGGCTCAGAATGAGCAGTTCTTC. It translates to CASSVVGAQNEQFF. This chain links TRBV9 with TRBJ2-1; possible D gene TRBD1, 6 bases. The CDR3 loop spans 14 amino acids. The V gene's germline CDR1 is SGDLS and CDR2 YYNGEE. Trimming stripped 0 bases from V and 7 bases from J, with 11 bases between.

This clone was recorded once. As DNA, the CDR3 is TGTGCCAGCAGCTTCTCCGGGACAGGGGGCGTCATGAACACTGAAGCTTTCTTT. Translating it yields CASSFSGTGGVMNTEAFF. The chain uses TRBV5-5 and TRBJ1-1, with TRBD1 matching over 12 bases. CDR3 size: 18 residues. V gave up 2 bases and J gave up 0 bases; unmatched junction bases: 8. The germline V gene encodes CDR1 SGHKS and CDR2 YYEKEE (reference sequence).

In its sample, this clone was seen once. The chain employs TRBV6-5 and TRBJ2-3, with D possibly matching TRBD1 (6 bases). V dropped 7 bases and J dropped 2 bases, with 16 bases sitting between them. This CDR3 region has 15 residues. Germline-derived CDR1 and CDR2 are MNHEY and SVGAGI. CDR3 residues: CASTSGGHHTDTQYF. The CDR3 DNA sequence: TGTGCCAGCACCTCTGGGGGACACCACACAGATACGCAGTATTTT.

This chain uses TRBV28 with TRBJ1-3; 10 bases align to TRBD1. In germline, CDR1 is MDHEN, CDR2 SYDVKM. The CDR3 has 18 amino acids. The J segment lost 3 bases and the V segment lost 5 bases, leaving 13 bases of the junction unmatched. The CDR3 DNA reads TGTGCCAGCAGTCCCCCTGGGACAGGGGTTATTAATGGAAACACCATATATTTT. This translates into CASSPPGTGVINGNTIYF. Using reference TRBV28 and TRBJ1-3 for the parts outside the CDR3, the full variable domain is DVKVTQSSRYLVKRTGEKVFLECVQDMDHENMFWYRQDPGLGLRLIYFSYDVKMKEKGDIPEGYSVSREKKERFSLILESASTNQTSMYLCASSPPGTGVINGNTIYFGEGSWLTVV.

The genes are TRBV11-2 and TRBJ2-4; D gene unclear. The CDR3 contains 11 residues. CDR1 and CDR2 from the germline V gene are SGHAT and FQNNGV. V lost 1 base, J lost 9 bases, and 4 bases lay in between. DNA for the CDR3: TGTGCCAGCAGCTTAGCAGGCATTCAGTACTTC. Its protein product is CASSLAGIQYF.